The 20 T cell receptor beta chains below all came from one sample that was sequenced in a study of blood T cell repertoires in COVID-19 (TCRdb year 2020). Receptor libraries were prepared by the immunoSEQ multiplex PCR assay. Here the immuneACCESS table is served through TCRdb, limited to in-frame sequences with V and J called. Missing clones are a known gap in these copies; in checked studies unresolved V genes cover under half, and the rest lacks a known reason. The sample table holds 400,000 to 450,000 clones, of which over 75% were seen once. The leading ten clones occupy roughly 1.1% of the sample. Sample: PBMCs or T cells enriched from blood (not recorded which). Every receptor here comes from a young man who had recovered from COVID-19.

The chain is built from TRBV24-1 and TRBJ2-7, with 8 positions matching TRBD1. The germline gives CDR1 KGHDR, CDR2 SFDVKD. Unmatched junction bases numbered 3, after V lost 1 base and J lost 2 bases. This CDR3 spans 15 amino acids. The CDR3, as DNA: TGTGCCACCAGTGATTTTACAGGGGGAGCCTACGAGCAGTACTTC. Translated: CATSDFTGGAYEQYF.

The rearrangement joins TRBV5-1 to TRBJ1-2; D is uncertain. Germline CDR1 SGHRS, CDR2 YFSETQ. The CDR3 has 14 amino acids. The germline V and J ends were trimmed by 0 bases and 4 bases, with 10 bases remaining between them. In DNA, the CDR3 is TGCGCCAGCAGCTTGGTATCAGGACTCTATGGCTACACCTTC. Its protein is CASSLVSGLYGYTF.

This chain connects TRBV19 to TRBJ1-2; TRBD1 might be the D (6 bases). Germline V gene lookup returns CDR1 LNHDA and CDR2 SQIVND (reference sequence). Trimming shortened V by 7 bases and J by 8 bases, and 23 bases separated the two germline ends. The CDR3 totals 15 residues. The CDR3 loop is CASTPGAGDVMGYTF. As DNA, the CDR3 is TGTGCCAGTACCCCAGGGGCAGGGGACGTTATGGGCTACACCTTC.

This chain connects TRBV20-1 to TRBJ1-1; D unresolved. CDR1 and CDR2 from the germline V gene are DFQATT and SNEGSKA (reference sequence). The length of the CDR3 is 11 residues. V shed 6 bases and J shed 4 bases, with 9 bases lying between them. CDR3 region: CSAPPGTEAFF. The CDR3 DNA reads TGCAGTGCCCCACCGGGCACTGAAGCTTTCTTT.

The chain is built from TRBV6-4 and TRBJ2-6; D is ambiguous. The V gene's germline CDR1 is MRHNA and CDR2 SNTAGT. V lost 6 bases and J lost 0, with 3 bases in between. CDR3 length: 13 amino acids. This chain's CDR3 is CASRASGANVLTF. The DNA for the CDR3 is TGTGCCAGCAGGGCCTCTGGGGCCAACGTCCTGACTTTC.

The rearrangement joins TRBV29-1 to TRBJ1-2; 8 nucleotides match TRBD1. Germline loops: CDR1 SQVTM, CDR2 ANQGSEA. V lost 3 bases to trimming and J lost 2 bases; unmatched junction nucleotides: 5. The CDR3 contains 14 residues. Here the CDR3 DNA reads TGCAGCGTTGATCCCGGACAGGGCAACTATGGCTACACCTTC. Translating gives CSVDPGQGNYGYTF.

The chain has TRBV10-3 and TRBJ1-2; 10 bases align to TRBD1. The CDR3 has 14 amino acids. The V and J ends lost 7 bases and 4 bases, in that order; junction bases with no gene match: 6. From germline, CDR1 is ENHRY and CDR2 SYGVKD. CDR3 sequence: CAINGQGDGYGYTF. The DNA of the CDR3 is TGTGCCATCAACGGACAGGGGGATGGCTATGGCTACACCTTC.

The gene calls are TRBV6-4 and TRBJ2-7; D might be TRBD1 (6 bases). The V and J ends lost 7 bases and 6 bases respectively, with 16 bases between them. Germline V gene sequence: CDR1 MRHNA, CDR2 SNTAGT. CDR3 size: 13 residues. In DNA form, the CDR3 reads TGTGCCAGCATCGTACAGGGATGTTTCGAGCAGTACTTC. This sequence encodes CASIVQGCFEQYF.

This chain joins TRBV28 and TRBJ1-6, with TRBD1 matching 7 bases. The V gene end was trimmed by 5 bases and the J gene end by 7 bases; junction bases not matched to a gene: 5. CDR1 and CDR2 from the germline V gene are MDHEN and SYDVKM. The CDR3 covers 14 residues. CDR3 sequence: CASSRQGGNSPLHF. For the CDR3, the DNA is TGTGCCAGCAGTAGACAGGGAGGCAATTCACCCCTCCACTTT.

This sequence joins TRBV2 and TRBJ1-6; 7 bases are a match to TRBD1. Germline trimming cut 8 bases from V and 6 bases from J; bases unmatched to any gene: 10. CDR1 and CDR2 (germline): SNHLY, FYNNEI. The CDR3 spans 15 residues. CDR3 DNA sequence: TGTGCCAGCCGACCTAGGGGACAGCTTAATTCACCCCTCCACTTT. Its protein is CASRPRGQLNSPLHF. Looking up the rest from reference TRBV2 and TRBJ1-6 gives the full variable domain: EPEVTQTPSHQVTQMGQEVILRCVPISNHLYFYWYRQILGQKVEFLVSFYNNEISEKSEIFDDQFSVERPDGSNFTLKIRSTKLEDSAMYFCASRPRGQLNSPLHFGNGTRLTVT.

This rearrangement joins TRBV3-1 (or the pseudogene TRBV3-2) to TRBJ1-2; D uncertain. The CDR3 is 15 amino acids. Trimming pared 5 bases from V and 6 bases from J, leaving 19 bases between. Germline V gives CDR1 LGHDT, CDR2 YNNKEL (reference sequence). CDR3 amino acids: CASSSDLSGLNGYTF. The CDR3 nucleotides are TGTGCCAGCAGCTCAGATTTATCAGGACTGAATGGCTACACCTTC.

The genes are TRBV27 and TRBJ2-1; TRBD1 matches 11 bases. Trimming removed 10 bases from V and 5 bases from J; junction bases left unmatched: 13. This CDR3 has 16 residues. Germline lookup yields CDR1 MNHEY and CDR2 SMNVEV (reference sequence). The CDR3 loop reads CATRDRGGGGNNEQFF. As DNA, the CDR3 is TGTGCCACCCGGGACAGGGGGGGCGGGGGCAACAATGAGCAGTTCTTC.

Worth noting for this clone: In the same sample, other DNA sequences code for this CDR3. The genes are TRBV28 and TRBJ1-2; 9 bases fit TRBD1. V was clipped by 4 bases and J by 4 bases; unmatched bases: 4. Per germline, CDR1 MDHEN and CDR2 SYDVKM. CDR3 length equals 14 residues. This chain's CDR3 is CASSSGQGSYGYTF. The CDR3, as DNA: TGTGCCAGCAGTTCGGGACAGGGCTCCTATGGCTACACCTTC.

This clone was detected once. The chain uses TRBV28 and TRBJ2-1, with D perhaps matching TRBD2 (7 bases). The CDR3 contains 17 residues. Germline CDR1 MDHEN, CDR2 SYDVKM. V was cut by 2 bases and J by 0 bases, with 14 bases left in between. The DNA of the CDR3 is TGTGCCAGCAGTTTACTGGGGGGGCCCAGCTCCTACAATGAGCAGTTCTTC. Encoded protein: CASSLLGGPSSYNEQFF.

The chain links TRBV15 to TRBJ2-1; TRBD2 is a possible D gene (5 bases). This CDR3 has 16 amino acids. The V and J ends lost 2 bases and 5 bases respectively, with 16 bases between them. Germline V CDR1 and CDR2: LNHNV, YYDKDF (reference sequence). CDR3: CATSRLTTSYDNEQFF. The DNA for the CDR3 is TGTGCCACCAGCAGACTGACTACTTCATACGACAATGAGCAGTTCTTC.

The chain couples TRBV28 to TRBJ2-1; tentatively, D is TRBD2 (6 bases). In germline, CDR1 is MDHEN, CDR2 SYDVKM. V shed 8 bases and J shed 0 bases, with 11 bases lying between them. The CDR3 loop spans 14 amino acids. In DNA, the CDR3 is TGTGCCAGCCTCCGGGGGAGCTCCTACAATGAGCAGTTCTTC. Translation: CASLRGSSYNEQFF.

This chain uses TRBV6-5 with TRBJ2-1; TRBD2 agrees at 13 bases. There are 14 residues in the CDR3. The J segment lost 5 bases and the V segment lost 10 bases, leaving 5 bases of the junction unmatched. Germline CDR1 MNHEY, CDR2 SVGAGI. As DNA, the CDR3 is TGTGCCACCCAGGGACTAGCGGGAAACAATGAGCAGTTCTTC. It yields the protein CATQGLAGNNEQFF.

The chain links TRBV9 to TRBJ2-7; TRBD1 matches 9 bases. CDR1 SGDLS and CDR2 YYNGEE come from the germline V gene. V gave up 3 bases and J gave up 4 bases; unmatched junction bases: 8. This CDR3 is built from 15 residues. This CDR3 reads CASSAGQGVGYEQYF. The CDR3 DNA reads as TGTGCCAGCAGCGCGGGACAGGGTGTGGGTTACGAGCAGTACTTC.

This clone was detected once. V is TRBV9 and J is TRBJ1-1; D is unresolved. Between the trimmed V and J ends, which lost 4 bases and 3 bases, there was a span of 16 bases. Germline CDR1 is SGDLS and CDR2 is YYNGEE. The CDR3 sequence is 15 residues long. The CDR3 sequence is CASSRAGGMDTEAFF. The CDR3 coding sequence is TGTGCCAGCAGCCGCGCAGGAGGCATGGACACTGAAGCTTTCTTT.

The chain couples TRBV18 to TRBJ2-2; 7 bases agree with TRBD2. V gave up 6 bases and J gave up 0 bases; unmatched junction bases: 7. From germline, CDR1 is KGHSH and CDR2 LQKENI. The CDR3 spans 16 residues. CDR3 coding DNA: TGTGCCAGCTCGTTACGGACTAGTCCGAACACCGGGGAGCTGTTTTTT. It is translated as CASSLRTSPNTGELFF.